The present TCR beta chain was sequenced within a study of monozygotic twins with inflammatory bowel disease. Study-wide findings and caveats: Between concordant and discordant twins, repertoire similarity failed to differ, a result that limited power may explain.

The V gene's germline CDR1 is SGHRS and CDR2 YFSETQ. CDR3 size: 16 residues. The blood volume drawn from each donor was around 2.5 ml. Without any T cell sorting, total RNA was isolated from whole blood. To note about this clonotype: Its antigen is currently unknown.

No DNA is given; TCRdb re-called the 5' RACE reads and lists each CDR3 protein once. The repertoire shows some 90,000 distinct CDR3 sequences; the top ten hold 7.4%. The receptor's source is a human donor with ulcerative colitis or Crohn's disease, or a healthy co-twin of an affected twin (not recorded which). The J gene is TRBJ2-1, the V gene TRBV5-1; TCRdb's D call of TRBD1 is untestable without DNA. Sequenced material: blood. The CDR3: CASSRTGTKAYNEQFF.